The clone carrying this T cell receptor beta chain was observed once. The antigen is undetermined. With 4 bases clipped from V and 4 bases from J, the junction kept 9 bases outside the gene matches. This CDR3 has 15 amino acids. Germline CDR1 is SGHRS and CDR2 is YFSETQ. This sample is drawn from a study of T cells in Graves' hyperthyroidism and ophthalmopathy. Study-wide findings and caveats: In validation, the model predicted ophthalmopathy. These predictions came a median roughly 7.1 months before onset.

Exclusion of patients followed from uncontrolled infection, other autoimmune disease, pregnancy or lactation. Researchers amplified the TCR beta CDR3 regions from RNA transcripts. HTBI primers were employed in a first-round RT-PCR of the TCR CDR3. TCRdb re-called the multiplex PCR reads with MiXCR, one entry per CDR3 protein. The sample has about 720,000 distinct CDR3 sequences, around 15% seen once; the top ten hold around 7.7%. The chain uses TRBV5-1 and TRBJ2-5; the match to TRBD2 covers 8 bases. This receptor was obtained from a man aged 18 to 30 with Graves' hyperthyroidism. The specimen was blood. CDR3 protein: CASSPGAAGAETQYF. The DNA for the CDR3 is TGCGCCAGCAGCCCCGGGGCAGCGGGAGCAGAGACCCAGTACTTC.